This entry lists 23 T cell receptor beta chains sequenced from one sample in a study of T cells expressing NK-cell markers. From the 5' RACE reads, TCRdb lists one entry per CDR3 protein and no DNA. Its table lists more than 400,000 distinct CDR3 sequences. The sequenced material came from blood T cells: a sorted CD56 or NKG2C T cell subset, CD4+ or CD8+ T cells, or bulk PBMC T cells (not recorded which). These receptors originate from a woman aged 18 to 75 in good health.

CDR3 sequence reads: CASSQWTNTDTQYF. The chain recombines TRBV4-3 with TRBJ2-3. The CDR3 extends over 14 amino acids. Germline V gene data show CDR1 as LGHNA and CDR2 as YSLEER.

CDR3: CASSYTGGQPQHF. The genes are TRBV7-2 and TRBJ1-5; TCRdb indicates TRBD1, and absent DNA this call remains unverified. This CDR3 comprises 13 residues. Germline lookup yields CDR1 SGHTA and CDR2 FQGNSA.

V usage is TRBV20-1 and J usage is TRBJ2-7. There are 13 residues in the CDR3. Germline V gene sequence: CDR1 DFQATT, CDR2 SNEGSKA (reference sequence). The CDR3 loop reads CSATGDLAMEQYF.

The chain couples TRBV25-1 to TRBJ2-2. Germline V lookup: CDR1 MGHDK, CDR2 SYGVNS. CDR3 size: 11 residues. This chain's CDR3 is CASSKTGELFF.

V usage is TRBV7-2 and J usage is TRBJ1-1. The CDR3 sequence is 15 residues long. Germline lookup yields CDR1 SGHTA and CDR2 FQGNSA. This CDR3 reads CASSLVGQKNTEAFF. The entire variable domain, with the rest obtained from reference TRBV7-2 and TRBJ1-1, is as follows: GAGVSQSPSNKVTEKGKDVELRCDPISGHTALYWYRQSLGQGLEFLIYFQGNSAPDKSGLPSDRFSAERTGGSVSTLTIQRTQQEDSAVYLCASSLVGQKNTEAFFGQGTRLTVV.

The chain's CDR3 is CSVRWGVDEQYF. V usage is TRBV29-1 and J usage is TRBJ2-7; TCRdb's D call, TRBD1, is unchecked because there is no DNA. The CDR3 extends over 12 amino acids. CDR1 and CDR2 from the germline V gene are SQVTM and ANQGSEA.

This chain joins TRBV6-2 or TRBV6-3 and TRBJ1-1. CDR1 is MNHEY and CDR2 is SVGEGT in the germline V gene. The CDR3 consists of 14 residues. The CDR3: CASSGLSANTEAFF.

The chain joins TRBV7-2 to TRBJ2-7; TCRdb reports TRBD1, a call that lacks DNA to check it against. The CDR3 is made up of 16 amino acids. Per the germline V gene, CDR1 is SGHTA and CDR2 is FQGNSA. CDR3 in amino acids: CASSFGRDRPAYEQYF.

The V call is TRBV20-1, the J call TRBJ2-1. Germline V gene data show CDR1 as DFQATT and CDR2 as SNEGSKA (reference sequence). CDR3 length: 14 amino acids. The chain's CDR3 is CSARDPNSYNEQFF.

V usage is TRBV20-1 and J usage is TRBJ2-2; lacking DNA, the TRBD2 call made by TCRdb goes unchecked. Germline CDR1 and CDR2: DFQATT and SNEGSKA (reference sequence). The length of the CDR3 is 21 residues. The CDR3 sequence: CSASPALGLAGVSANTGELFF.

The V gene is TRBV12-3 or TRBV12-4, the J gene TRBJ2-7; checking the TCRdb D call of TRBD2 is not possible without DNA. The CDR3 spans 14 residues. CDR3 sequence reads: CASSGASSIYEQYF.

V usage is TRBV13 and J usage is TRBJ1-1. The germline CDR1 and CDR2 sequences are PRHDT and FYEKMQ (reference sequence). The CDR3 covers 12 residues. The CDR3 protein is CASSYLRAEAFF.

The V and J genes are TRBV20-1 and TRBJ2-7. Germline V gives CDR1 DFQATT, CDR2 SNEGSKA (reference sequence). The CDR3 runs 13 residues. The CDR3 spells CSGGLDRSLEQYF.

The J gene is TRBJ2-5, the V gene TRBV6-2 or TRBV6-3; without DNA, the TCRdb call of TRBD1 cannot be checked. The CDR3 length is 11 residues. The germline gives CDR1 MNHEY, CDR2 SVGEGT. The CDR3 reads CASTNGGAQYF.

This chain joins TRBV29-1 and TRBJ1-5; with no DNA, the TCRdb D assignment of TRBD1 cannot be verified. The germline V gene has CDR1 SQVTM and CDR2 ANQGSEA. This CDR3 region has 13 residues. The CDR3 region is CSVTGDSNQPQHF.

The CDR3 region is CASSSEPGLASDTQYF. The chain employs TRBV6-5 and TRBJ2-3; the D call of TRBD1 rests on TCRdb alone, since no DNA is present to check it. Germline V gives CDR1 MNHEY, CDR2 SVGAGI. This CDR3 comprises 16 residues.

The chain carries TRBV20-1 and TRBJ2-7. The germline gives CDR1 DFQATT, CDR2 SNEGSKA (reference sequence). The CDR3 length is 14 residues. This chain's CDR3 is CSARDSEPPYEQYF.

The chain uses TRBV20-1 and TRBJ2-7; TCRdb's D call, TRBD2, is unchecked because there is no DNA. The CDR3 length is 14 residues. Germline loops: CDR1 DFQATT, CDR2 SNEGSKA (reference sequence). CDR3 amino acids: CSAGTDAWVYEQYF.

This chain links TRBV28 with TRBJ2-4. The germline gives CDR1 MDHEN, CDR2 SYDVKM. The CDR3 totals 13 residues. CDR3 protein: CASSLRVKNIQYF. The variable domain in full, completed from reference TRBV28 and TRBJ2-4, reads DVKVTQSSRYLVKRTGEKVFLECVQDMDHENMFWYRQDPGLGLRLIYFSYDVKMKEKGDIPEGYSVSREKKERFSLILESASTNQTSMYLCASSLRVKNIQYFGAGTRLSVL.

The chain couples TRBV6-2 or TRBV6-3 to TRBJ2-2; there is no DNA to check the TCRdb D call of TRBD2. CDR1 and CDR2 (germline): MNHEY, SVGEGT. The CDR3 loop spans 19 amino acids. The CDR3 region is CASSSLPESGGANTGELFF.

CDR3 amino acids: CASSATPNTEAFF. The V and J genes are TRBV5-1 and TRBJ1-1. This CDR3 spans 13 amino acids. Germline loops: CDR1 SGHRS, CDR2 YFSETQ.

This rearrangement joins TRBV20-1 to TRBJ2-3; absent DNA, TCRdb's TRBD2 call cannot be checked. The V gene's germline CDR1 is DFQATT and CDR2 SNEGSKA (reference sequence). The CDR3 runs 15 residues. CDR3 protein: CSASSGTAGTDTQYF.

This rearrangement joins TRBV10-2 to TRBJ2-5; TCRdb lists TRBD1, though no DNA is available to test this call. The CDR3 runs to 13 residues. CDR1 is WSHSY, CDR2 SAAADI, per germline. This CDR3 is CASSVTGAETQYF.